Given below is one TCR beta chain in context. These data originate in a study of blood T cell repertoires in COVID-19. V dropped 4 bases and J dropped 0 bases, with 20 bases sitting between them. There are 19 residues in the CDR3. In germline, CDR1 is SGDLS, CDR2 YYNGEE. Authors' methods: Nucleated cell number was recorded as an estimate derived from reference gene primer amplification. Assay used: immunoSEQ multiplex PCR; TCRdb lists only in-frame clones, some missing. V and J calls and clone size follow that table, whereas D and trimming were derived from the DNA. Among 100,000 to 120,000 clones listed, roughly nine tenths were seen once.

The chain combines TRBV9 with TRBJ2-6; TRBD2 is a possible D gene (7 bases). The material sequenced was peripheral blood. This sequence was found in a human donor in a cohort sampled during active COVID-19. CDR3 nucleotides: TGTGCCAGCAGCCAACGGGGACACCGGGGGGACTCTGGGGCCAACGTCCTGACTTTC. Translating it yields CASSQRGHRGDSGANVLTF. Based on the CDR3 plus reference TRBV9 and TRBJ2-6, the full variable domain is DSGVTQTPKHLITATGQRVTLRCSPRSGDLSVYWYQQSLDQGLQFLIQYYNGEERAKGNILERFSAQQFPDLHSELNLSSLELGDSALYFCASSQRGHRGDSGANVLTFGAGSRLTVL.